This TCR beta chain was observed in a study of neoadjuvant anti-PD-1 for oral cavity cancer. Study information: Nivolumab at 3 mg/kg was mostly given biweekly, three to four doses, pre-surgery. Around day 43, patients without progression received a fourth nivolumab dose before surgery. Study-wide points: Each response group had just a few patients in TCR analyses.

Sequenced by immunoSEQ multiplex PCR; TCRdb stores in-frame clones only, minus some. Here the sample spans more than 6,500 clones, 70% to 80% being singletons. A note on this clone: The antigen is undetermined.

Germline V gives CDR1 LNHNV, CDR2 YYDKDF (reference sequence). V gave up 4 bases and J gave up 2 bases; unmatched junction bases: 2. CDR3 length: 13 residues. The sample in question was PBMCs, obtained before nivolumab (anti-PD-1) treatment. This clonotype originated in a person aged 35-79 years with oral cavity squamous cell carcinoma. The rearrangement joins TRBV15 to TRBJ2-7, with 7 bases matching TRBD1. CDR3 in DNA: TGTGCCACCAGCAAAGGGGGCCCCTACGAGCAGTACTTC. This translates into CATSKGGPYEQYF.